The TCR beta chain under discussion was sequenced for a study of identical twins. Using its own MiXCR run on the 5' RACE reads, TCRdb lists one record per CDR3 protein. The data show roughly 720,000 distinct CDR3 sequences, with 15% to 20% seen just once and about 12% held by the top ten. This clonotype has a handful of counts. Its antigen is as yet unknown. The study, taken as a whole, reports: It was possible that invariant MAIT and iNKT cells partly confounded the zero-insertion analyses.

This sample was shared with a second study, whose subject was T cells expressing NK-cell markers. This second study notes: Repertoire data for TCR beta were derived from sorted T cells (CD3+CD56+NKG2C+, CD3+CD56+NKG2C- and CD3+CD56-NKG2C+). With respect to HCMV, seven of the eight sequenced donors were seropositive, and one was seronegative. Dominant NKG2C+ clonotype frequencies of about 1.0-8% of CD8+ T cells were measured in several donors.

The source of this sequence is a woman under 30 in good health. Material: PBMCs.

DNA of the CDR3: TGTGCCAGCAGTTTTACGGGGGGCTTAGATACGCAGTATTTT. Amino acids: CASSFTGGLDTQYF. The chain combines TRBV12-3 or TRBV12-4 with TRBJ2-3, with TRBD2 as a possible D gene (7 bases). Trimming pared 3 bases from V and 5 bases from J, leaving 12 bases between. CDR3 length: 14 residues.